This record covers a single T cell receptor (beta chain). The antigen is not known. This sample stems from a study of cytomegalovirus exposure and HLA in healthy donors. Study context: The Caucasian-associated ancestry cluster contained about 80% of the approximately 400 genotyped donors. The study's findings and limits: CMV serostatus was the only immune exposure information that was available.

Donors were nominally healthy when sampled, though unrecorded immune exposures were likely. PCR employed 60 Vbeta and 13 Jbeta primers. Using immunoSEQ multiplex PCR, the repertoire was profiled, and TCRdb retains in-frame clones only, with some absent. Of over 150,000 clones in the sample, 75% to 85% are singletons; the top ten hold 1.4% to 1.5%. This sequence was found in a woman younger than 45 in good health and CMV-seropositive. Sequenced: PBMCs.

CDR3 nucleotide sequence: TGCGCCAGCAGCCCGGGACTAGCAGCAGATACGCAGTATTTT. It yields the protein CASSPGLAADTQYF. V usage is TRBV5-1 and J usage is TRBJ2-3; TRBD2 aligns across 9 bases. The CDR3 has 14 residues. V lost 4 bases and J lost 4; bases outside the gene matches: 4. CDR1 SGHRS and CDR2 YFSETQ come from the germline V gene.